Sequencing of this T cell receptor (beta chain) was carried out in a study of cytomegalovirus exposure and HLA in healthy donors. Whole-study results and caveats: Confirmation in vitro established that a few CMV-associated chains were specific for CMV antigens.

Comments on this clone: Its antigen is not identified.

TCRdb keeps only in-frame clones here, not all; method: immunoSEQ multiplex PCR. Of some 350,000 clones in the sample, around 87% were seen once. This TCR came from a young woman in good health and CMV-seropositive. Sequenced: PBMCs.

In nucleotides, the CDR3 is TGTGCCAGCAGCGACGAACCGGACAGGGGAGACCAGTACTTC. It encodes CASSDEPDRGDQYF. The V call is TRBV9, the J call TRBJ2-5; 9 bases map to TRBD1. This CDR3 spans 14 amino acids. After removal of 3 bases from V and 10 bases from J, the junction contained 10 bases not matched to a gene. Germline V lookup: CDR1 SGDLS, CDR2 YYNGEE.